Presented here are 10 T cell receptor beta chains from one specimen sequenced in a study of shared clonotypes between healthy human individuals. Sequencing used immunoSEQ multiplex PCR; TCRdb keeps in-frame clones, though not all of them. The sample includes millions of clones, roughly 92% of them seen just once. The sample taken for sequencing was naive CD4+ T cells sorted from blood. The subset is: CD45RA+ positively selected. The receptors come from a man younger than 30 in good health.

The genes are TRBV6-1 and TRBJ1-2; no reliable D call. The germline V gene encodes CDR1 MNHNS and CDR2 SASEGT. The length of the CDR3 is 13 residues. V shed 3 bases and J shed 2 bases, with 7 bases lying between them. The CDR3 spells CASSDAPNYGYTF. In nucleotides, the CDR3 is TGTGCCAGCAGTGATGCCCCCAACTATGGCTACACCTTC.

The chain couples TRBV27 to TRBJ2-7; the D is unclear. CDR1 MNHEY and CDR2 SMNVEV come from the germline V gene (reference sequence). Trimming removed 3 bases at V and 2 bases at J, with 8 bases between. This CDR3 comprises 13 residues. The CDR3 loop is CASSFFGTYEQYF. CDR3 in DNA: TGTGCCAGCAGTTTCTTTGGGACCTACGAGCAGTACTTC.

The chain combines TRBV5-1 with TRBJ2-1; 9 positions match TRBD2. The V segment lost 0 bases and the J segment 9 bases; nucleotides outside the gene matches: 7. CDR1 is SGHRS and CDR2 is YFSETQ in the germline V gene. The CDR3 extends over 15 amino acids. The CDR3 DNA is TGCGCCAGCAGCTTGGGTGGGTTGACTAGCGGTGAGCAGTTCTTC. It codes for CASSLGGLTSGEQFF.

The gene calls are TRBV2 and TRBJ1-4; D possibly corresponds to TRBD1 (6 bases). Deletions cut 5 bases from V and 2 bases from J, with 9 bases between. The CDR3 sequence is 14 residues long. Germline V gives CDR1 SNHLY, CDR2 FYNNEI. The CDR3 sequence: CASSPGATNEKLFF. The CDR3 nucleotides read TGTGCCAGCAGTCCAGGGGCGACTAATGAAAAACTGTTTTTT.

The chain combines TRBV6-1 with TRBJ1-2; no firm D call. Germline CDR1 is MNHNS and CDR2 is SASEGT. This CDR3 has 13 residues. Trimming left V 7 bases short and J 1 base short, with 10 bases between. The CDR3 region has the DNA TGTGCCAGCATCGGGGATTATAACTATGGCTACACCTTC. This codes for CASIGDYNYGYTF.

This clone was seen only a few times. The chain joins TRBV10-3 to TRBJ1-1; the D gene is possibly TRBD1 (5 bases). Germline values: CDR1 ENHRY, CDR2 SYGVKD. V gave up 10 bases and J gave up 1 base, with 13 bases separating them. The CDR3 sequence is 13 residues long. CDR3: CATEDSRNTEAFF. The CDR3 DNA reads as TGTGCCACCGAAGACAGCAGGAACACTGAAGCTTTCTTT.

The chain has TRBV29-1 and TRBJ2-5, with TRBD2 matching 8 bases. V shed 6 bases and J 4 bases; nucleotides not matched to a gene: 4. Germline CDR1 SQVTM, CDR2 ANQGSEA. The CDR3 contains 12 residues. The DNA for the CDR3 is TGCAGCGTAGTTCTAGCGGGAGAGACCCAGTACTTC. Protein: CSVVLAGETQYF. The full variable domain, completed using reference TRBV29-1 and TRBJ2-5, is SAVISQKPSRDICQRGTSLTIQCQVDSQVTMMFWYRQQPGQSLTLIATANQGSEATYESGFVIDKFPISRPNLTFSTLTVSNMSPEDSSIYLCSVVLAGETQYFGPGTRLLVL.

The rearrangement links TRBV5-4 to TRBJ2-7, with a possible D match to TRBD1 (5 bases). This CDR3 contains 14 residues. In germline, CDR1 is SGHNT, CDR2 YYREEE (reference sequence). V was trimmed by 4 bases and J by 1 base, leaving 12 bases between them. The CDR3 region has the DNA TGTGCCAGCAGCCCGACAGTCGGATCCTACGAGCAGTACTTC. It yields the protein CASSPTVGSYEQYF.

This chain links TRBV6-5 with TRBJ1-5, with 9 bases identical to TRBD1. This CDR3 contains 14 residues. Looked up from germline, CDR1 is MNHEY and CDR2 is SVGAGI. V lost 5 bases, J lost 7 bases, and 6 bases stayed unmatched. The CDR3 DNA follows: TGTGCCAGCAGTCCCGGGACAGGGTTGCAGCCCCAGCATTTT. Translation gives CASSPGTGLQPQHF.

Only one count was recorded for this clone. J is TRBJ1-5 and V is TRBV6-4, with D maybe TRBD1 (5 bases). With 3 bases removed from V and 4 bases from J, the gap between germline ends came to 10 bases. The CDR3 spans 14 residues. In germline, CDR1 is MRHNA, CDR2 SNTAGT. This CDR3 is CASSEIGGNQPQHF. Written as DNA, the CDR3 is TGTGCCAGCAGTGAAATTGGGGGGAATCAGCCCCAGCATTTT.